This TCR beta chain is from a study of spatial heterogeneity in lung cancer. The table lists this clonotype with many counts. Time point described: sample taken at primary tumor resection. Whole RNA obtained from tumor, nontumor lung or frozen PBMC underwent sequencing without sorting. Between the trimmed V and J ends, which lost 0 bases and 0 bases, there was a span of 18 bases. The CDR3 is 17 amino acids. Germline V lookup: CDR1 DFQATT, CDR2 SNEGSKA (reference sequence). TCRdb independently ran MiXCR on the 5' RACE reads; one entry per CDR3 protein. The sample holds about 48,000 distinct CDR3 sequences, over 4.5% seen once.

The specimen comprised PBMCs, sampled at surgery. The chain employs TRBV20-1 and TRBJ2-7; D might be TRBD2 (5 bases). The source of this sequence is a male donor with early-stage non-small cell lung cancer. This CDR3 reads CSARERPRAGYSYEQYF. The DNA of the CDR3 is TGCAGTGCTAGAGAACGACCGAGGGCCGGCTACTCCTACGAGCAGTACTTC.